A single sample gave rise to the 20 T cell receptor beta chains below, sequenced in a study of Ad26.COV2.S vaccination and SARS-CoV-2 variants. Treatment reported: around 19 received Ad26.COV2.S at low or high dose, single or two shots; 5 received placebo; per-sample allocation not given. Day 63 after the first vaccine or placebo injection was the time point for sampling. The assay was immunoSEQ multiplex PCR, and TCRdb's table has in-frame clones only and misses some. The table lists about 400,000 clones, less than 90% of them singletons. The material was peripheral blood, obtained in a trial of Ad26.COV2.S vaccine versus placebo. The source is a person aged 18-60 years who received the Ad26.COV2.S COVID-19 vaccine or a placebo.

V and J are TRBV6-5 and TRBJ1-2, with unresolved D. In germline, CDR1 is MNHEY, CDR2 SVGAGI. CDR3 length: 14 amino acids. The V end lost 0 bases, the J end lost 4 bases, and 9 bases lay between the germline ends. CDR3 nucleotide sequence: TGTGCCAGCAGTTACTCAGGGATGAGCTATGGCTACACCTTC. Translation gives CASSYSGMSYGYTF.

This chain links TRBV7-8 with TRBJ2-2; 12 nucleotides match TRBD2. The J segment lost 6 bases and the V segment lost 5 bases, leaving 13 bases of the junction unmatched. The CDR3 is made up of 18 amino acids. Germline CDR1 SGHVS, CDR2 FQNEAQ. The CDR3 loop reads CASSQTWASGGAPGELFF. For the CDR3, the DNA is TGTGCCAGCAGCCAAACCTGGGCTAGCGGGGGGGCCCCCGGGGAGCTGTTTTTT.

The DNA of the CDR3 is TGTGCCAGCAGCGCCGGGGGAGGGATGGTCACTGAAGCTTTCTTT. It encodes CASSAGGGMVTEAFF. V is TRBV9 and J is TRBJ1-1; TRBD1 might be the D (5 bases). The V gene's germline CDR1 is SGDLS and CDR2 YYNGEE. V lost 3 bases to trimming and J lost 4 bases, with 16 bases between them. This CDR3 comprises 15 residues.

The V call is TRBV19, the J call TRBJ1-1; D is ambiguous. Trimming stripped 3 bases from V and 1 base from J, with 9 bases between. The CDR3 is 14 amino acids. CDR1 is LNHDA and CDR2 is SQIVND in the germline V gene (reference sequence). CDR3 sequence: CASSIPGSNTEAFF. CDR3 DNA sequence: TGTGCCAGTAGTATCCCCGGGTCGAACACTGAAGCTTTCTTT. The full variable domain, rest sourced from reference TRBV19 and TRBJ1-1, is DGGITQSPKYLFRKEGQNVTLSCEQNLNHDAMYWYRQDPGQGLRLIYYSQIVNDFQKGDIAEGYSVSREKKESFPLTVTSAQKNPTAFYLCASSIPGSNTEAFFGQGTRLTVV.

V gene TRBV19 combines with J gene TRBJ2-2, with a tentative D call TRBD2 (6 bases). The CDR3 contains 15 residues. CDR1 is LNHDA and CDR2 is SQIVND in the germline V gene (reference sequence). V was shortened by 3 bases and J by 4 bases, with 12 bases between the two germline ends. CDR3 residues: CASSILTSGTGELFF. The CDR3 nucleotides read TGTGCCAGTAGTATCTTGACTAGTGGCACCGGGGAGCTGTTTTTT.

This chain joins TRBV19 and TRBJ2-3; tentatively, D is TRBD2 (5 bases). Germline V gene sequence: CDR1 LNHDA, CDR2 SQIVND (reference sequence). The CDR3 runs 14 residues. V lost 4 bases and J 6 bases, leaving 14 bases between the germline ends. The CDR3 reads CASSSQAVRDTQYF. The CDR3 DNA sequence: TGTGCCAGTAGTAGCCAAGCGGTCCGGGATACGCAGTATTTT.

The chain joins TRBV6-1 to TRBJ1-1, with 8 nucleotides matching TRBD1. Per the germline V gene, CDR1 is MNHNS and CDR2 is SASEGT. V lost 2 bases, J lost 1 base, and 6 bases stayed unmatched. This CDR3 spans 16 amino acids. This chain's CDR3 is CASSERQGLKNTEAFF. The CDR3 bases are TGTGCCAGCAGTGAACGACAGGGGTTGAAGAACACTGAAGCTTTCTTT.

The V gene is TRBV7-2, the J gene TRBJ1-1, with D unclear. This CDR3 contains 16 residues. Germline CDR1 SGHTA, CDR2 FQGNSA. Trimming shortened V by 4 bases and J by 2 bases, and 17 bases separated the two germline ends. The CDR3 here is CASSSRQGLKNTEAFF. CDR3 nucleotide sequence: TGTGCCAGCAGCTCTCGACAAGGACTAAAAAACACTGAAGCTTTCTTT.

This clone was seen a single time. The chain recombines TRBV15 with TRBJ2-3; a weak D match, TRBD2 (7 bases). From germline, CDR1 is LNHNV and CDR2 YYDKDF (reference sequence). V was clipped by 1 base and J by 4 bases, with 9 bases between them. This CDR3 is 14 amino acids long. This CDR3 is CATSRVGGADTQYF. CDR3 in DNA: TGTGCCACCAGCAGAGTAGGGGGGGCAGATACGCAGTATTTT. The complete variable domain, with remaining parts taken from reference TRBV15 and TRBJ2-3, reads DAMVIQNPRYQVTQFGKPVTLSCSQTLNHNVMYWYQQKSSQAPKLLFHYYDKDFNNEADTPDNFQSRRPNTSFCFLDIRSPGLGDTAMYLCATSRVGGADTQYFGPGTRLTVL.

The chain has TRBV13 and TRBJ2-7, with D perhaps matching TRBD2 (5 bases). The CDR3 length is 15 residues. CDR1 is PRHDT and CDR2 is FYEKMQ in the germline V gene (reference sequence). Deletions cut 2 bases from V and 0 bases from J, with 11 bases between. DNA for the CDR3: TGTGCCAGCAGCTTAAAAGCGGCTAACTCCTACGAGCAGTACTTC. Residues: CASSLKAANSYEQYF.

This clone was seen a few times. The rearrangement uses TRBV3-1 (or the pseudogene TRBV3-2) and TRBJ2-7; possible D gene TRBD2, 7 bases. The CDR3 is 15 amino acids. In germline, CDR1 is LGHDT, CDR2 YNNKEL (reference sequence). Trimming left V 1 base short and J 4 bases short, with 14 bases between. The CDR3 loop reads CASSQVSGGGYEQYF. As DNA, the CDR3 is TGTGCCAGCAGCCAAGTGTCGGGGGGCGGGTACGAGCAGTACTTC.

In this sample, this clone turned up once. The V call is TRBV4-1, the J call TRBJ1-5; weak D call: TRBD1 (5 bases). CDR3 length equals 16 residues. The V end was cut by 4 bases, the J end by 6 bases, with 19 bases between. Germline-derived CDR1 and CDR2 are MGHRA and YSYEKL. CDR3 loop: CASSPVLRGASQPQHF. DNA of the CDR3: TGCGCCAGCAGCCCAGTACTAAGGGGCGCATCTCAGCCCCAGCATTTT.

This chain joins TRBV19 and TRBJ1-5; 8 bases are shared with TRBD1. The CDR3 length is 16 residues. The V and J ends lost 4 bases and 4 bases, in that order; junction bases with no gene match: 9. The germline CDR1 and CDR2 sequences are LNHDA and SQIVND (reference sequence). As DNA, the CDR3 is TGTGCCAGTAGTACTCGAACAGGGGGTAAGAATCAGCCCCAGCATTTT. This gives the protein CASSTRTGGKNQPQHF.

The V and J genes are TRBV2 and TRBJ2-3, with TRBD1 matching 10 bases. This CDR3 spans 16 amino acids. J gave up 2 bases and V 6 bases, and 8 bases lay outside the gene matches. CDR1 and CDR2 from the germline V gene are SNHLY and FYNNEI. The DNA for the CDR3 is TGTGCCAGCAGACCAAGACAGGGGGCGATCACAGATACGCAGTATTTT. Protein product: CASRPRQGAITDTQYF.

As for this clone: Other DNA sequences in the sample encode the same CDR3. The chain recombines TRBV18 with TRBJ2-7, with D hard to call. V was clipped by 3 bases and J by 1 base, with 7 bases between them. CDR1 and CDR2 (germline): KGHSH, LQKENI. The CDR3 sequence is 13 residues long. The CDR3 here is CASSPSVSYEQYF. In nucleotides, the CDR3 is TGTGCCAGCTCACCGTCAGTGTCCTACGAGCAGTACTTC.

The chain carries TRBV7-8 and TRBJ2-3; D is ambiguous. The V end lost 5 bases, the J end lost 4 bases, and 13 bases lay between the germline ends. The CDR3 is 14 amino acids. Germline loops: CDR1 SGHVS, CDR2 FQNEAQ. CDR3 coding DNA: TGTGCCAGCAGCCAACTCCGGGTGCCAGATACGCAGTATTTT. Encoded protein: CASSQLRVPDTQYF.

The chain carries TRBV5-6 and TRBJ2-1; 9 positions agree with TRBD1. Germline assignment: CDR1 SGHDT and CDR2 YYEEEE. The V gene end was trimmed by 4 bases and the J gene end by 10 bases; junction bases not matched to a gene: 12. This CDR3 has 15 residues. The DNA of the CDR3 is TGTGCCAGCAGCGCCGAGGACAGGGGATCCTGGGAGCAGTTCTTC. It encodes CASSAEDRGSWEQFF. The full variable domain, rest sourced from reference TRBV5-6 and TRBJ2-1, is DAGVTQSPTHLIKTRGQQVTLRCSPKSGHDTVSWYQQALGQGPQFIFQYYEEEERQRGNFPDRFSGHQFPNYSSELNVNALLLGDSALYLCASSAEDRGSWEQFFGPGTRLTVL.

The J gene is TRBJ2-7, the V gene TRBV27; possibly TRBD1 for D (5 bases). This CDR3 is built from 15 residues. Trimming removed 3 bases from V and 1 base from J, with 13 bases in between. From germline, CDR1 is MNHEY and CDR2 SMNVEV (reference sequence). CDR3 region: CASSFEAGYSYEQYF. The CDR3 DNA sequence: TGTGCCAGCAGTTTTGAGGCAGGGTATTCCTACGAGCAGTACTTC.

The rearrangement joins TRBV9 to TRBJ2-7; no definite D call. This CDR3 is built from 13 residues. CDR1 is SGDLS and CDR2 is YYNGEE in the germline V gene. The V and J ends lost 1 base and 0 bases respectively, with 5 bases between them. Here the CDR3 reads CASSVQDSYEQYF. For the CDR3, the DNA is TGTGCCAGCAGCGTACAGGACTCCTACGAGCAGTACTTC.

The chain couples TRBV7-9 to TRBJ2-3; D might be TRBD1 or TRBD2, each matching 5 bases. The CDR3 runs 16 residues. Per germline, CDR1 SEHNR and CDR2 FQNEAQ (reference sequence). The V end was cut by 4 bases, the J end by 0 bases, with 14 bases between. The chain's CDR3 is CASSSRQTTSTDTQYF. CDR3 DNA sequence: TGTGCCAGCAGCTCTAGACAGACTACAAGCACAGATACGCAGTATTTT. Variable domain in full (rest from reference TRBV7-9 and TRBJ2-3): DTGVSQNPRHKITKRGQNVTFRCDPISEHNRLYWYRQTLGQGPEFLTYFQNEAQLEKSRLLSDRFSAERPKGSFSTLEIQRTEQGDSAMYLCASSSRQTTSTDTQYFGPGTRLTVL.